This TCR beta chain was captured by sequencing in a study of blood T cell repertoires in COVID-19. Study information: The United States, Italy and Spain supplied acute and convalescent COVID-19 samples.

This CDR3 region has 15 residues. Germline V lookup: CDR1 KGHDR, CDR2 SFDVKD. Trimming took off 4 bases at V and 3 bases at J, with 14 bases between the two ends. Original methodology: Counts of nucleated cells, estimated from reference gene primer amplification, were obtained. This table comes from immunoSEQ multiplex PCR, and its TCRdb copy is limited to in-frame clones, with some not included. V, J and clone size are taken as reported in that table, and D and trimming were inferred from the DNA itself. The table lists about 67,000 clones, about 87% of them singletons, with under 6.5% in the top ten.

This sequence originates from a man aged 45 to 65 with active COVID-19. The chain has TRBV24-1 and TRBJ1-2; TRBD1 might be the D (6 bases). The sequencing input was peripheral blood. DNA of the CDR3: TGTGCCACCAGTGACAACGCCGGGACATACTATGGCTACACCTTC. Translating gives CATSDNAGTYYGYTF.